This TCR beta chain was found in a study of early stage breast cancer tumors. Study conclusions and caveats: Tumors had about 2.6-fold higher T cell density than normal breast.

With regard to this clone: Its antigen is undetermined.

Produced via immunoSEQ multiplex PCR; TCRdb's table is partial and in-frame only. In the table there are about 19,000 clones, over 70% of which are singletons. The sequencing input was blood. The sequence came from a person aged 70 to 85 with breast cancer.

CDR3 bases: TGTGCCAGCAGTTACACACTTCGGACAGGGCGCTCGGTGCAGTACTTC. It is translated as CASSYTLRTGRSVQYF. The rearrangement uses TRBV6-5 and TRBJ2-7; 8 nucleotides line up with TRBD1. There are 16 residues in the CDR3. The germline gives CDR1 MNHEY, CDR2 SVGAGI. J lost 9 bases, V lost 2 bases, and 15 bases had no gene match.